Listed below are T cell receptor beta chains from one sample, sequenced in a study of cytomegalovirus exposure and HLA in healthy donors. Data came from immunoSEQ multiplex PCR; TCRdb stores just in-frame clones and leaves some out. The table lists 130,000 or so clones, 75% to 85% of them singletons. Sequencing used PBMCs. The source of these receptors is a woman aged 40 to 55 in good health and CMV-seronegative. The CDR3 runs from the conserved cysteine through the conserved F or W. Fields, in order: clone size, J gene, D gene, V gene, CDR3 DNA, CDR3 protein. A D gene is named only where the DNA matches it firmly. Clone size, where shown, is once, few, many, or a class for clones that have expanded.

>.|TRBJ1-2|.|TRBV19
TGTGCCAGTACTAGGGAGGTAGCTAACTATGGCTACACCTTC
CASTREVANYGYTF
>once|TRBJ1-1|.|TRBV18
TGTGCCAGCTCACCATCGACAGTGAACACTGAAGCTTTCTTT
CASSPSTVNTEAFF
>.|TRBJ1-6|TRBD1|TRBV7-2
TGTGCCAGCAGCCATTTACGGACAGGGGATTCACCCCTCCACTTT
CASSHLRTGDSPLHF
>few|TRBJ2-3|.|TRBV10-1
TGCGCCAGGAGTCCCCTTAGCACAGATACGCAGTATTTT
CARSPLSTDTQYF
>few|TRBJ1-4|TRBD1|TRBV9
TGTGCCAGCAGCGTAGACAGGGGAGATGAAAAACTGTTTTTT
CASSVDRGDEKLFF
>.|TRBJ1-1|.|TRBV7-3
TGTGCCAGCACCAAAGGGGGGGAAGGTGGGAACACTGAAGCTTTCTTT
CASTKGGEGGNTEAFF
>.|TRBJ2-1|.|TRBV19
TGTGCCAGTAGTATCCACCGGGACTGGGGTAACAATGAGCAGTTCTTC
CASSIHRDWGNNEQFF
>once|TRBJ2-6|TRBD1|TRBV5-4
TGTGCCAGCAGGAGCGGACAGGGGGCTGACGGGGCCAACGTCCTGACTTTC
CASRSGQGADGANVLTF
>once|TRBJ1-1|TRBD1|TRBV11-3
TGTGCCAGCAGCGGGACAGCACCCGGGACTGAAGCTTTCTTT
CASSGTAPGTEAFF
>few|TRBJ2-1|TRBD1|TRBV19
TGTGCCAGTAGTATCCTGGGACAGGGAGAAGACAATGAGCAGTTCTTC
CASSILGQGEDNEQFF
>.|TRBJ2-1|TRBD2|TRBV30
TGTGCCTGGAGCGCCTTAGCGGGGGGGAATGAGCAGTTCTTC
CAWSALAGGNEQFF
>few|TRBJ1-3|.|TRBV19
TGTGCCAGTAAACCTAACGGGGCTGGAAACACCATATATTTT
CASKPNGAGNTIYF
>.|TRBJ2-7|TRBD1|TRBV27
TGTGCCAGCAGACAGGGGAGCTCCTACGAGCAGTACTTC
CASRQGSSYEQYF
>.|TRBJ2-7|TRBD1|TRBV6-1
TGTGCCAGCAACTACCAGGGGGCGAGCTACGAGCAGTACTTC
CASNYQGASYEQYF
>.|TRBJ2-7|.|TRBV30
TGTGCCGCGCGGACACGGCCAGCCTACGAGCAGTACTTC
CAARTRPAYEQYF